The source of this T cell receptor (beta chain) is a study of blood T cell repertoires in COVID-19. Clones were sequenced by immunoSEQ multiplex PCR, and TCRdb holds only the in-frame ones, with some missing. The repertoire holds some 150,000 clones, with 80% to 90% as singletons. This receptor was obtained from a woman aged 45-65 years in a cohort exposed to, infected with or recovered from COVID-19 (not recorded which). The specimen was PBMCs or T cells enriched from blood (not recorded which).

CDR3 DNA: TGTGCCAGCAGCTTGGCCTTGAACACTGAAGCTTTCTTT. Translating gives CASSLALNTEAFF. The J gene is TRBJ1-1, the V gene TRBV5-8; D is uncertain. The V gene lost 0 bases and the J gene lost 0 bases, with 3 bases spanning the gap. This CDR3 has 13 amino acids. Germline-derived CDR1 and CDR2 are SGHTS and YDEGEE.